These 20 T cell receptor beta chains were all obtained from the same sample, sequenced in a study of blood T cells in healthy people across ages. Combining a sample-barcoded 5' primer with a J-beta primer mix, a second PCR ran for about 7 to 12 cycles. TCRdb reanalysed the 5' RACE reads using MiXCR and keeps one entry per CDR3 protein. This sample has 800,000 to 950,000 distinct CDR3 sequences, with under 50% found just once. The sample was blood. Receptor source: a man younger than 40 in good health.

This clonotype occurred once. The rearrangement links TRBV7-2 to TRBJ2-4, with a weak D call TRBD2 (6 bases). The DNA end lines up better with TRBJ2-7; the J call may be wrong. The germline V gene has CDR1 SGHTA and CDR2 FQGNSA. CDR3 length: 16 residues. The CDR3 DNA reads as TGTGCCAGCAGCCCCCGTTCCCCCGCGGGGAATAACGAGCAGTACTTC. This encodes CASSPRSPAGNNEQYF.

The chain couples TRBV27 to TRBJ2-5, with TRBD1 matching over 7 bases. Near its end, the DNA agrees better with TRBJ2-7, so the J call may be wrong. CDR1 is MNHEY, CDR2 SMNVEV, per germline (reference sequence). The CDR3 covers 15 residues. The CDR3 reads CASSPTQGVVYEQYF. In nucleotides, the CDR3 is TGTGCCAGCAGCCCAACCCAGGGGGTAGTGTACGAGCAGTACTTC.

The genes are TRBV11-2 and TRBJ2-7, with D unresolved. The CDR3 loop spans 12 amino acids. The V end was cut by 5 bases, the J end by 2 bases, with 7 bases between. Germline V gives CDR1 SGHAT, CDR2 FQNNGV. This CDR3 is CASSPHTYEQYF. CDR3 in DNA: TGTGCCAGCAGCCCCCACACCTACGAGCAGTACTTC.

V gene TRBV6-2 or TRBV6-3 combines with J gene TRBJ1-1; D not certain. The V end was cut by 2 bases, the J end by 2 bases, with 12 bases between. Germline lookup yields CDR1 MNHEY and CDR2 SVGEGT. This CDR3 is built from 15 residues. CDR3 protein: CASSYTKVGNTEAFF. CDR3 sequence (DNA): TGTGCCAGCAGTTACACGAAGGTCGGTAACACTGAAGCTTTCTTT.

This clonotype turned up a few times. The rearrangement uses TRBV12-3 or TRBV12-4 and TRBJ2-7, with D unclear. The CDR3 has 13 amino acids. V lost 7 bases and J 6 bases, leaving 16 bases between the germline ends. CDR3 in DNA: TGTGCCAGCACCGATGAACCCCGCAGCGAGCAGTACTTC. It translates to CASTDEPRSEQYF.

V is TRBV20-1 and J is TRBJ2-1; D tentatively reads TRBD1 or TRBD2 (5 bases each). Germline CDR1 reads DFQATT; CDR2 reads SNEGSKA (reference sequence). The V and J ends lost 6 bases and 2 bases respectively, with 14 bases between them. The CDR3 is 14 residues long. The DNA for the CDR3 is TGCAGTGCGGACCCGGGACCTACCTACAATGAGCAGTTCTTC. This sequence encodes CSADPGPTYNEQFF.

This clonotype showed up just a few times. V is TRBV7-3 and J is TRBJ2-3; D is perhaps TRBD2 (5 bases). Trimming took 2 bases from V and 6 from J, leaving 18 bases between them. The CDR3 is 16 amino acids. Germline V CDR1 and CDR2: SGHTA, FQGTGA. CDR3 nucleotide sequence: TGTGCCAGCAGCTTACATCAACCCGGACTGGTCGATACGCAGTATTTT. As protein: CASSLHQPGLVDTQYF.

The rearrangement links TRBV7-9 to TRBJ1-5, with a possible D match to TRBD1 (6 bases). Germline V gene data show CDR1 as SEHNR and CDR2 as FQNEAQ (reference sequence). V shed 5 bases and J shed 7 bases, with 15 bases lying between them. The CDR3 is 14 amino acids. The CDR3 DNA reads as TGTGCCAGCAGCCTAGGGGGTATGGGGCAGCCCCAGCATTTT. It codes for CASSLGGMGQPQHF. The entire variable domain, with the rest obtained from reference TRBV7-9 and TRBJ1-5, is as follows: DTGVSQNPRHKITKRGQNVTFRCDPISEHNRLYWYRQTLGQGPEFLTYFQNEAQLEKSRLLSDRFSAERPKGSFSTLEIQRTEQGDSAMYLCASSLGGMGQPQHFGDGTRLSIL.

This clonotype was seen ten or more times. The chain links TRBV29-1 to TRBJ2-2; D possibly corresponds to TRBD1 (5 bases). The ends were cut back, 4 bases at V and 2 bases at J, with 11 bases in the middle. Germline V gene sequence: CDR1 SQVTM, CDR2 ANQGSEA. The CDR3 totals 14 residues. CDR3 sequence: CSVVEGVNTGELFF. Written as DNA, the CDR3 is TGCAGCGTTGTTGAAGGGGTCAACACCGGGGAGCTGTTTTTT.

V usage is TRBV7-2 and J usage is TRBJ2-4, with D unresolved. The germline CDR1 and CDR2 sequences are SGHTA and FQGNSA. V gave up 6 bases and J gave up 0 bases, with 12 bases separating them. This CDR3 has 15 amino acids. CDR3 bases: TGTGCCAGCAGTCCCCCCCGGCTAGCCAAAAACATTCAGTACTTC. This gives the protein CASSPPRLAKNIQYF.

This clonotype was seen only a few times. The chain has TRBV5-6 and TRBJ2-4, with a tentative D call TRBD1 (5 bases). The germline CDR1 and CDR2 sequences are SGHDT and YYEEEE. The CDR3 has 16 amino acids. V was pared by 4 bases and J by 0 bases, with 14 bases between. For the CDR3, the DNA is TGTGCCAGCAGCCCGAGACAGCTTCTAGCCAAAAACATTCAGTACTTC. Amino acids: CASSPRQLLAKNIQYF.

The chain couples TRBV29-1 to TRBJ2-7, with D perhaps assigned TRBD1 or TRBD2 (6 bases each). CDR1 is SQVTM, CDR2 ANQGSEA, per germline. V was pared by 4 bases and J by 1 base, with 11 bases between. This CDR3 is 13 amino acids long. The CDR3 DNA reads as TGCAGCGTTGTAGGGGGGAGGTCCTACGAGCAGTACTTC. Protein: CSVVGGRSYEQYF.

The genes are TRBV7-2 and TRBJ1-2; no definite D call. The CDR3 is 14 residues long. V gave up 3 bases and J gave up 2 bases, with 10 bases separating them. Germline assignment: CDR1 SGHTA and CDR2 FQGNSA. CDR3 sequence: CASSLGRVNYGYTF. CDR3 nucleotide sequence: TGTGCCAGCAGCTTGGGCAGAGTAAACTATGGCTACACCTTC.

This sequence joins TRBV12-3 or TRBV12-4 and TRBJ2-5, with D hard to call. The length of the CDR3 is 12 residues. V gave up 2 bases and J gave up 4 bases, with 5 bases separating them. CDR3 nucleotides: TGTGCCAGCAGTTTATTTTCAGAGACCCAGTACTTC. Translated: CASSLFSETQYF.

In the case of this clonotype: A much larger clone lies a single base off, so this may be a read error. The CDR3 nucleotides are TGCGCCAGCAGCTTGGCTAGCGGGGGGGTTCCGTCCTACGAGCAGTACTTC. Encoded protein: CASSLASGGVPSYEQYF. The chain joins TRBV5-1 to TRBJ2-7; TRBD2 aligns across 12 bases. The CDR3 spans 17 residues. Germline assignment: CDR1 SGHRS and CDR2 YFSETQ. The junction had 5 bases not matched to a gene; V was cut back by 0 bases and J by 1 base.

CDR3 residues: CSARDQGGNEQFF. The CDR3 DNA follows: TGCAGTGCTAGAGATCAGGGGGGCAATGAGCAGTTCTTC. This sequence joins TRBV20-1 and TRBJ2-1; tentative D call: TRBD1 (7 bases). The CDR3 totals 13 residues. Looked up from germline, CDR1 is DFQATT and CDR2 is SNEGSKA (reference sequence). The ends were cut back, 0 bases at V and 6 bases at J, with 9 bases in the middle.

The chain uses TRBV7-9 and TRBJ1-2, with D perhaps matching TRBD1 (6 bases). This CDR3 comprises 14 residues. CDR1 is SEHNR, CDR2 FQNEAQ, per germline (reference sequence). V lost 6 bases and J lost 6, with 17 bases in between. The CDR3 protein is CASRQGELKNGYTF. In DNA form, the CDR3 reads TGTGCCAGCAGACAGGGCGAGTTAAAAAATGGCTACACCTTC. Filled out from reference TRBV7-9 and TRBJ1-2, the complete variable domain reads DTGVSQNPRHKITKRGQNVTFRCDPISEHNRLYWYRQTLGQGPEFLTYFQNEAQLEKSRLLSDRFSAERPKGSFSTLEIQRTEQGDSAMYLCASRQGELKNGYTFGSGTRLTVV.

The chain links TRBV5-1 to TRBJ2-5; 12 bases are shared with TRBD2. The V gene's germline CDR1 is SGHRS and CDR2 YFSETQ. CDR3 size: 17 residues. The V segment lost 0 bases and the J segment 4 bases; nucleotides outside the gene matches: 7. The CDR3 protein is CASSLDLAGGQGETQYF. In DNA, the CDR3 is TGCGCCAGCAGCTTGGACCTAGCGGGGGGGCAAGGAGAGACCCAGTACTTC.

This chain uses TRBV7-2 with TRBJ1-5; 7 bases line up with TRBD1. The junction had 3 bases not matched to a gene; V was cut back by 5 bases and J by 5 bases. Germline V CDR1 and CDR2: SGHTA, FQGNSA. This CDR3 contains 13 residues. The CDR3 spells CASSGDSYQPQHF. DNA for the CDR3: TGTGCCAGCAGCGGGGACAGCTATCAGCCCCAGCATTTT.

The DNA for the CDR3 is TGTGCCAGCAGCGCAAACGGAGATGAGCAGTTCTTC. It specifies CASSANGDEQFF. The J gene is TRBJ2-1, the V gene TRBV11-2; D is unresolved. V was cut by 5 bases and J by 8 bases, with 10 bases left in between. The CDR3 has 12 residues. The germline CDR1 and CDR2 sequences are SGHAT and FQNNGV.